The 11 T cell receptor beta chains listed next were all sequenced from one sample in a study. TCRdb re-derived calls from the 5' RACE reads in MiXCR, one entry per CDR3 protein. The sample includes approximately 47,000 distinct CDR3 sequences, around 26% of them seen just once. Source material: naive CD4+ T cells sorted from blood. The subset denotes: naive CD4+ T cells, CD4+CD45RA+CD25-. Source of these receptors: a female donor with breast cancer.

The chain employs TRBV6-1 and TRBJ1-6; 7 bases fit TRBD1. There are 14 residues in the CDR3. CDR1 and CDR2 from the germline V gene are MNHNS and SASEGT. The ends lost 8 bases at V and 5 bases at J; junction bases unmatched: 6. CDR3 DNA: TGTGCCAGCGATGCTACAGGGGATAATTCACCCCTCCACTTT. Amino acids: CASDATGDNSPLHF.

This clonotype was detected once. The CDR3 sequence is CASGRTAGAHRETQYF. Written as DNA, the CDR3 is TGTGCCAGCGGCAGGACTGCGGGAGCGCACCGAGAGACCCAGTACTTC. The J gene is TRBJ2-5, the V gene TRBV5-5, with 7 bases fitting TRBD2. This CDR3 spans 16 amino acids. The trim removed 7 bases at V and 4 bases at J, leaving 16 bases unmatched. Per germline, CDR1 SGHKS and CDR2 YYEKEE (reference sequence).

A few counts support this clonotype. The chain employs TRBV2 and TRBJ1-1; TRBD1 is a possible D gene (5 bases). This CDR3 contains 14 residues. Germline assignment: CDR1 SNHLY and CDR2 FYNNEI. Trimming removed 6 bases at V and 1 base at J, with 12 bases between. DNA for the CDR3: TGTGCCAGCAGGGGGCCCGAATCGAACACTGAAGCTTTCTTT. Translating gives CASRGPESNTEAFF.

In regard to this clonotype: The conserved phenylalanine or tryptophan normally closing the CDR3 is absent here, so this likely arose from a read error. The chain has TRBV7-9 and TRBJ2-7; perhaps TRBD2 as D (6 bases). Germline V CDR1 and CDR2: SEHNR, FQNEAQ (reference sequence). The CDR3 totals 14 residues. V gave up 3 bases and J gave up 7 bases, with 16 bases separating them. DNA of the CDR3: TGTGCCAGCAGCTTTCGTTCGGGCGGGGTTGAGCAGTACTAC. This gives the protein CASSFRSGGVEQYY.

The chain employs TRBV7-9 and TRBJ1-5; D is possibly TRBD1 (5 bases). Germline V gene sequence: CDR1 SEHNR, CDR2 FQNEAQ (reference sequence). The CDR3 consists of 13 residues. V was pared by 8 bases and J by 6 bases, with 14 bases between. Here the CDR3 reads CASSEQDTQPQHF. The CDR3 region has the DNA TGTGCCAGCTCCGAACAGGACACTCAGCCCCAGCATTTT.

This clonotype was detected a few times. The rearrangement joins TRBV24-1 to TRBJ2-2; D may correspond to TRBD1 or TRBD2 (5 bases each). Germline loops: CDR1 KGHDR, CDR2 SFDVKD. Trimming pared 9 bases from V and 4 bases from J, leaving 11 bases between. The CDR3 length is 13 residues. This chain's CDR3 is CATARGFTGELFF. The CDR3 DNA is TGTGCCACCGCGAGGGGTTTCACCGGGGAGCTGTTTTTT.

The chain combines TRBV12-3 or TRBV12-4 with TRBJ2-6; 8 bases align to TRBD1. With V trimmed by 7 bases and J by 0 bases, 11 bases remained unmatched. The length of the CDR3 is 18 residues. CDR3 in DNA: TGTGCCAGCACTCTAAACACAGGGGGTAGCTCTGGGGCCAACGTCCTGACTTTC. Protein product: CASTLNTGGSSGANVLTF.

This clonotype was seen repeatedly, ten times or more. The genes are TRBV20-1 and TRBJ1-2; 7 bases are a match to TRBD1. Germline values: CDR1 DFQATT, CDR2 SNEGSKA (reference sequence). The CDR3 has 13 amino acids. With V trimmed by 3 bases and J by 5 bases, 6 bases remained unmatched. The CDR3 protein is CSASPQGGYGYTF. The DNA of the CDR3 is TGCAGTGCTAGCCCCCAGGGGGGGTATGGCTACACCTTC.

The CDR3 spells CASSLYDQGPEQFF. The CDR3 DNA reads as TGTGCCAGCAGCTTATACGATCAGGGCCCTGAGCAGTTCTTC. The chain carries TRBV7-9 and TRBJ2-1; TRBD1 is a possible D gene (5 bases). Between the trimmed V and J ends, which lost 2 bases and 9 bases, there was a span of 14 bases. Germline assignment: CDR1 SEHNR and CDR2 FQNEAQ (reference sequence). The CDR3 sequence is 14 residues long.

This clonotype was observed a few times. For the CDR3, the DNA is TGTGCCAGCAGTTCCTACGGACAGGGAAAATGGTATGGCTACACCTTC. This sequence encodes CASSSYGQGKWYGYTF. This chain connects TRBV28 to TRBJ1-2; TRBD1 agrees at 8 bases. Germline values: CDR1 MDHEN, CDR2 SYDVKM. This CDR3 contains 16 residues. V was clipped by 4 bases and J by 5 bases; unmatched bases: 12.

The J gene is TRBJ2-2, the V gene TRBV7-3; possible D gene TRBD2, 5 bases. V was shortened by 1 base and J by 3 bases, with 6 bases between the two germline ends. Germline V gene sequence: CDR1 SGHTA, CDR2 FQGTGA. CDR3 length equals 14 residues. The CDR3: CASSLMRDTGELFF. The CDR3, as DNA: TGTGCCAGCAGCTTAATGAGGGACACCGGGGAGCTGTTTTTT.